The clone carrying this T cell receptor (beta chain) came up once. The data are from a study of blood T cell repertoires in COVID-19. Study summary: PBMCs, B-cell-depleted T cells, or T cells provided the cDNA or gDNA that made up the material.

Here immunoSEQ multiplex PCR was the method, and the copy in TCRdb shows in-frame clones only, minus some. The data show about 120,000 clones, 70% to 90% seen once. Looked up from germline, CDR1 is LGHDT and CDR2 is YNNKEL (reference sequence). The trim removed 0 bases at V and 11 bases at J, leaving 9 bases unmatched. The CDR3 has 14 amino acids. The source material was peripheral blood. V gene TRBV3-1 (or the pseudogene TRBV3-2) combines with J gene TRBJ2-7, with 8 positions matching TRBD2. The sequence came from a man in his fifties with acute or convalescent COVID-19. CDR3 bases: TGTGCCAGCAGCCAAGATACGGCGGGAGGTCGTAAGTACTTC. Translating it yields CASSQDTAGGRKYF.